The clone carrying this T cell receptor beta chain was counted only a few times. The antigen is undetermined. The data are from a study of T-cell memory formation after mild COVID-19. Study-level findings and limits: Clones that shrank (day 15 to 85) were balanced CD4/CD8, whereas later expanders leaned CD4+.

From the 5' RACE reads, TCRdb called clonotypes with MiXCR, one entry per CDR3 protein. The table shows roughly 560,000 distinct CDR3 sequences, with 20% occurring only once. The germline V gene has CDR1 SGHTA and CDR2 FQGNSA. This CDR3 region has 13 residues. V was clipped by 5 bases and J by 7 bases, with 14 bases between them. V gene TRBV7-2 combines with J gene TRBJ1-1; possible D gene TRBD1, 5 bases. Specimen: PBMCs or a T cell subset sorted from them (not recorded which). This TCR was recovered from an adult woman who had mild COVID-19 (a few samples of this study predate the infection). Cell type and time point are not known. In DNA form, the CDR3 reads TGTGCCAGCAGCAATATTCAGGGAGGTGAAGCTTTCTTT. It is translated as CASSNIQGGEAFF.